The 9 T cell receptor beta chains listed next were all sequenced from one sample in a study of T cell changes during pregnancy in multiple sclerosis. Repertoires were generated with immunoSEQ multiplex PCR, while TCRdb's copy carries only in-frame clones and drops some. The sample shows 80,000 or so clones, around 92% of them seen only once. Sequencing was performed on peripheral blood, taken before pregnancy. Source of these receptors: a female donor with multiple sclerosis, enrolled in a pregnancy study.

The V and J genes are TRBV9 and TRBJ2-2; TRBD2 matches at 10 bases. The J segment lost 5 bases and the V segment lost 1 base, leaving 2 bases of the junction unmatched. This CDR3 is 15 amino acids long. Per the germline V gene, CDR1 is SGDLS and CDR2 is YYNGEE. This chain's CDR3 is CASSVLAGVTGELFF. CDR3 DNA sequence: TGTGCCAGCAGCGTACTAGCGGGAGTAACCGGGGAGCTGTTTTTT.

J is TRBJ2-4 and V is TRBV4-1, with 12 bases that match TRBD2. The CDR3 has 17 residues. J lost 4 bases, V lost 1 base, and 5 bases had no gene match. Germline-derived CDR1 and CDR2 are MGHRA and YSYEKL. This CDR3 reads CASSQARLAGEKNIQYF. The CDR3, as DNA: TGCGCCAGCAGCCAAGCAAGACTAGCGGGAGAGAAAAACATTCAGTACTTC.

The chain employs TRBV13 and TRBJ2-1; TRBD2 is a possible D gene (5 bases). Germline V gene lookup returns CDR1 PRHDT and CDR2 FYEKMQ (reference sequence). CDR3 size: 11 residues. V shed 6 bases and J shed 10 bases, with 10 bases lying between them. The CDR3 nucleotides read TGTGCCAGCAGAGGACTTCAAGAGCAGTTCTTC. Its translation is CASRGLQEQFF. Supplemented by reference TRBV13 and TRBJ2-1, the full variable domain reads AAGVIQSPRHLIKEKRETATLKCYPIPRHDTVYWYQQGPGQDPQFLISFYEKMQSDKGSIPDRFSAQQFSDYHSELNMSSLELGDSALYFCASRGLQEQFFGPGTRLTVL.

This chain connects TRBV10-3 to TRBJ1-5; tentatively, D is TRBD1 (5 bases). CDR1 and CDR2 (germline): ENHRY, SYGVKD. The CDR3 covers 16 residues. V dropped 0 bases and J dropped 4 bases, with 13 bases sitting between them. The CDR3: CAISESGGLSNQPQHF. In nucleotides, the CDR3 is TGTGCCATCAGTGAGTCGGGGGGTCTCTCAAATCAGCCCCAGCATTTT.

CDR3 region: CASSLEQAYNEQFF. CDR3 in DNA: TGTGCCAGCAGCTTGGAACAGGCGTACAATGAGCAGTTCTTC. The genes are TRBV5-4 and TRBJ2-1; D is possibly TRBD1 (5 bases). Germline V lookup: CDR1 SGHNT, CDR2 YYREEE (reference sequence). Trimming took off 0 bases at V and 4 bases at J, with 8 bases between the two ends. There are 14 residues in the CDR3.

V usage is TRBV9 and J usage is TRBJ2-1; TRBD1 matches 8 bases. With V trimmed by 3 bases and J by 5 bases, 4 bases remained unmatched. CDR1 is SGDLS, CDR2 YYNGEE, per germline. This CDR3 region has 14 residues. CDR3 sequence reads: CASSAGQVHNEQFF. For the CDR3, the DNA is TGTGCCAGCAGCGCGGGACAGGTGCACAATGAGCAGTTCTTC.

The chain has TRBV7-3 and TRBJ2-7, with 7 bases aligning to TRBD2. The CDR3 has 15 amino acids. V was clipped by 7 bases and J by 3 bases; unmatched bases: 12. CDR1 and CDR2 (germline): SGHTA, FQGTGA. CDR3: CASIHFSGQNYEQYF. CDR3 sequence (DNA): TGTGCCAGCATCCACTTTAGCGGGCAAAACTACGAGCAGTACTTC. The complete variable domain, with remaining parts taken from reference TRBV7-3 and TRBJ2-7, reads GAGVSQTPSNKVTEKGKYVELRCDPISGHTALYWYRQSLGQGPEFLIYFQGTGAADDSGLPNDRFFAVRPEGSVSTLKIQRTERGDSAVYLCASIHFSGQNYEQYFGPGTRLTVT.

This chain connects TRBV7-2 to TRBJ2-1; TRBD2 matches 16 bases. V was pared by 5 bases and J by 9 bases, with 4 bases of the junction left unmatched. The germline CDR1 and CDR2 sequences are SGHTA and FQGNSA. This CDR3 contains 15 residues. The CDR3 sequence: CASSLGLAGGSEQFF. In DNA form, the CDR3 reads TGTGCCAGCAGCCTGGGACTAGCGGGAGGGTCTGAGCAGTTCTTC.

The V gene is TRBV5-4, the J gene TRBJ2-3; 12 nucleotides match TRBD2. Losses at the gene ends were 4 bases for V and 5 bases for J; bases not matched to a gene: 8. The CDR3 runs 16 residues. The V gene's germline CDR1 is SGHNT and CDR2 YYREEE (reference sequence). Written as DNA, the CDR3 is TGTGCCAGCAGCCCTGGGACTAGCGGGCTCTTAGATACGCAGTATTTT. Translation: CASSPGTSGLLDTQYF.